This T cell receptor beta chain emerged from a study of cytomegalovirus exposure and HLA in healthy donors. As to this clone: Antigen: not known.

This PCR relied on a set of 60 Vbeta primers and 13 Jbeta primers. Under the authors' procedure: An analysis performed later counted about 80 million unique TCR beta chains (approximately 10 million of them shared). The assay was immunoSEQ multiplex PCR, and TCRdb's table has in-frame clones only and misses some. V, J and clone size were drawn from that table, and D and trimming were deduced from the DNA. The listing records tens of thousands of clones. Germline CDR1 reads SNHLY; CDR2 reads FYNNEI. The CDR3 contains 16 residues. V was clipped by 7 bases and J by 3 bases; unmatched bases: 12. The study, taken as a whole, reports: Analyzed later, most CMV-associated TCR beta chains appeared HLA-restricted. Cytomegalovirus association was assigned to approximately 180 TCR beta chains.

The chain joins TRBV2 to TRBJ2-1; 7 nucleotides agree with TRBD1. The sequenced material came from PBMCs. The receptor was derived from a man aged 35 to 55 in good health and CMV-seronegative. In nucleotides, the CDR3 is TGTGCCAGCAAGGATAGGGACAGCGCCTACTACAATGAGCAGTTCTTC. Translation: CASKDRDSAYYNEQFF.